One sample yielded the 21 T cell receptor beta chains listed below, sequenced in a study. TCRdb independently ran MiXCR on the 5' RACE reads; one entry per CDR3 protein. The sample lists roughly 8,600 distinct CDR3 sequences; around 50% were seen once. Source material: memory CD4+ T cells sorted from a lymph node. Subset defined: memory CD4+ T cells, CD4+CD45RO+CD25-. These receptors all stem from a female donor with breast cancer.

This clonotype was found once. The chain joins TRBV5-1 to TRBJ1-2; 7 nucleotides agree with TRBD1. The CDR3 length is 15 residues. V gave up 4 bases and J gave up 0 bases; unmatched junction bases: 6. CDR1 is SGHRS and CDR2 is YFSETQ in the germline V gene. The CDR3 sequence: CASSVWDSTNYGYTF. The CDR3, as DNA: TGCGCCAGCAGCGTCTGGGACAGTACTAACTATGGCTACACCTTC.

The rearrangement uses TRBV6-5 and TRBJ2-1, with D tentatively TRBD1 (6 bases). Trimming pared 7 bases from V and 8 bases from J, leaving 15 bases between. Germline-derived CDR1 and CDR2 are MNHEY and SVGAGI. This CDR3 is 13 amino acids long. CDR3 region: CASIKRGQDEQFF. The CDR3 nucleotides read TGTGCCAGCATCAAGAGGGGACAAGATGAGCAGTTCTTC.

This clonotype was counted only a few times. The chain's CDR3 is CSARDTNSNQPQHF. DNA for the CDR3: TGCAGTGCTAGAGATACCAATAGCAATCAGCCCCAGCATTTT. V gene TRBV20-1 combines with J gene TRBJ1-5; unclear D gene. The germline gives CDR1 DFQATT, CDR2 SNEGSKA (reference sequence). The CDR3 consists of 14 residues. Deletions cut 0 bases from V and 0 bases from J, with 6 bases between.

CDR3 sequence (DNA): TGTGCCAGCAGTGACGGACCCAGGAATTCACCCCTCCACTTT. Translating it yields CASSDGPRNSPLHF. This chain joins TRBV6-5 and TRBJ1-6; the D is unclear. The V end was cut by 5 bases, the J end by 7 bases, with 12 bases between. The germline V gene has CDR1 MNHEY and CDR2 SVGAGI. The CDR3 sequence is 14 residues long.

The chain uses TRBV24-1 and TRBJ2-2; TRBD1 might be the D (5 bases). Germline assignment: CDR1 KGHDR and CDR2 SFDVKD. Between the trimmed V and J ends, which lost 5 bases and 5 bases, there was a span of 11 bases. This CDR3 contains 14 residues. CDR3 amino acids: CATSAQGLTGELFF. The CDR3 region has the DNA TGTGCCACCAGTGCCCAGGGCTTGACCGGGGAGCTGTTTTTT.

This clonotype was counted between two and nine times. The chain combines TRBV6-2 or TRBV6-3 with TRBJ2-7; 9 nucleotides agree with TRBD1. The germline V gene has CDR1 MNHEY and CDR2 SVGEGT. The length of the CDR3 is 13 residues. The V segment lost 5 bases and the J segment 4 bases; nucleotides outside the gene matches: 3. In DNA form, the CDR3 reads TGTGCCAGCAGTCGAGACAGGGGGTACGAGCAGTACTTC. Its translation is CASSRDRGYEQYF.

This clonotype was observed a handful of times. The gene calls are TRBV7-8 and TRBJ2-1; possibly TRBD1 for D (6 bases). The CDR3 covers 14 residues. Germline CDR1 and CDR2: SGHVS and FQNEAQ. Trimming took 1 base from V and 12 from J, leaving 16 bases between them. The CDR3 DNA reads as TGTGCCAGCAGCTTAGATGCGCAACAGGGTTGGCAGTTCTTC. It yields the protein CASSLDAQQGWQFF.

This clonotype has a single count. The junction does not match germline at one end; this may be a read error. CDR3 nucleotides: TGTGCCAGCAGCTTAGGTTTGCTAAACCAAGAAAAACTGTCTTTT. It is translated as CASSLGLLNQEKLSF. V gene TRBV7-2 combines with J gene TRBJ1-4; D is ambiguous. This CDR3 region has 15 residues. CDR1 is SGHTA and CDR2 is FQGNSA in the germline V gene. The whole variable domain, remainder taken from reference TRBV7-2 and TRBJ1-4, is GAGVSQSPSNKVTEKGKDVELRCDPISGHTALYWYRQSLGQGLEFLIYFQGNSAPDKSGLPSDRFSAERTGGSVSTLTIQRTQQEDSAVYLCASSLGLLNQEKLSFGSGTQLSVL.

Worth noting for this clonotype: A much larger clone sits a single nucleotide away, making a read error possible. The CDR3 DNA sequence: TGCAGTGCTAGAGATCCCTCTGGGGCCAACGCCCTGACTTTC. This gives the protein CSARDPSGANALTF. The gene calls are TRBV20-1 and TRBJ2-6, with D tentatively TRBD1 (5 bases). Germline V gene data show CDR1 as DFQATT and CDR2 as SNEGSKA (reference sequence). The CDR3 runs to 14 residues.

This clonotype showed up just once. The chain links TRBV20-1 to TRBJ2-7, with 9 bases aligning to TRBD2. V gave up 0 bases and J gave up 2 bases; unmatched junction bases: 8. There are 16 residues in the CDR3. The germline V gene encodes CDR1 DFQATT and CDR2 SNEGSKA (reference sequence). This CDR3 reads CSARDPRASGTYEQYF. The CDR3 region has the DNA TGCAGTGCTAGAGATCCAAGGGCTAGCGGGACCTACGAGCAGTACTTC.

About this clonotype itself: Since no conserved phenylalanine or tryptophan closes the CDR3, a read error is the likely cause. The rearrangement links TRBV20-1 to TRBJ2-7; TRBD2 might be the D (5 bases). Germline-derived CDR1 and CDR2 are DFQATT and SNEGSKA (reference sequence). The CDR3 covers 15 residues. V was shortened by 5 bases and J by 5 bases, with 22 bases between the two germline ends. CDR3 in amino acids: CSAPNNLGVVNEQYS. The CDR3 DNA is TGCAGTGCTCCCAATAACCTCGGGGTGGTTAACGAGCAGTACTCC.

V usage is TRBV7-2 and J usage is TRBJ2-3; weak D call: TRBD1 (6 bases). The CDR3 contains 16 residues. From germline, CDR1 is SGHTA and CDR2 FQGNSA. Trimming pared 1 base from V and 0 bases from J, leaving 11 bases between. CDR3 in DNA: TGTGCCAGCAGCTTAGAGTTCAGGGGTAGCACAGATACGCAGTATTTT. This gives the protein CASSLEFRGSTDTQYF.

Relative to its sample, this clonotype is medium-sized. V usage is TRBV12-3 or TRBV12-4 and J usage is TRBJ1-1, with 11 bases identical to TRBD1. V lost 5 bases and J lost 0; bases outside the gene matches: 5. The CDR3 extends over 16 amino acids. CDR3 in amino acids: CASSGTGGFLNTEAFF. The CDR3 DNA reads as TGTGCCAGCAGTGGGACAGGGGGTTTTTTGAACACTGAAGCTTTCTTT.

The J gene is TRBJ2-4, the V gene TRBV15; the D gene is possibly TRBD1 (6 bases). This CDR3 has 18 residues. From germline, CDR1 is LNHNV and CDR2 YYDKDF (reference sequence). The V and J ends lost 0 bases and 3 bases respectively, with 18 bases between them. Here the CDR3 DNA reads TGTGCCACCAGCAGAGACAGGGGCAGACTTAAAGGCAAAAACATTCAGTACTTC. It translates to CATSRDRGRLKGKNIQYF.

The rearrangement uses TRBV5-4 and TRBJ1-6; D is ambiguous. The germline V gene has CDR1 SGHNT and CDR2 YYREEE (reference sequence). This CDR3 has 14 amino acids. The ends were cut back, 4 bases at V and 9 bases at J, with 14 bases in the middle. Here the CDR3 DNA reads TGTGCCAGCAGCATCTCATGGGATTCTTCACCCCTCCACTTT. This sequence encodes CASSISWDSSPLHF.

The chain employs TRBV6-1 and TRBJ1-4; no clear D. The V end was cut by 3 bases, the J end by 6 bases, with 14 bases between. The CDR3 covers 15 residues. Per germline, CDR1 MNHNS and CDR2 SASEGT. CDR3 sequence reads: CASSDFEVIDEKLFF. CDR3 DNA sequence: TGTGCCAGCAGTGATTTCGAGGTCATAGATGAAAAACTGTTTTTT.

This chain joins TRBV20-1 and TRBJ2-3, with 7 bases identical to TRBD2. V lost 6 bases and J lost 4; bases outside the gene matches: 7. The CDR3 spans 13 residues. Germline V lookup: CDR1 DFQATT, CDR2 SNEGSKA (reference sequence). CDR3 sequence (DNA): TGCAGTGCCCAGCGGGATACTTCAGATACGCAGTATTTT. Translated: CSAQRDTSDTQYF.

This clonotype has more than one count but fewer than ten. The rearrangement links TRBV6-5 to TRBJ1-4; 8 bases agree with TRBD1. The V and J ends lost 6 bases and 7 bases, in that order; junction bases with no gene match: 4. The CDR3 spans 13 residues. From germline, CDR1 is MNHEY and CDR2 SVGAGI. CDR3 coding DNA: TGTGCCAGCAGGGACAGGGCGTTTGAAAAACTGTTTTTT. This translates into CASRDRAFEKLFF.

This chain joins TRBV5-1 and TRBJ1-5; D is perhaps TRBD1 (5 bases). Germline lookup yields CDR1 SGHRS and CDR2 YFSETQ. Trimming removed 2 bases at V and 0 bases at J, with 12 bases between. The length of the CDR3 is 16 residues. CDR3: CASSLGVLGSNQPQHF. The DNA for the CDR3 is TGCGCCAGCAGCTTAGGGGTCCTCGGTAGCAATCAGCCCCAGCATTTT.

As concerns this clonotype: This sequence may be a read error, since a much larger clone differs from it by one base. This rearrangement joins TRBV4-1 to TRBJ2-3; unclear D gene. The CDR3 loop spans 20 amino acids. Trimming left V 0 bases short and J 0 bases short, with 22 bases between. Per the germline V gene, CDR1 is MGHRA and CDR2 is YSYEKL. This CDR3 reads CASSQDSPSNVRMSTDTQYF. CDR3 in DNA: TGCGCCAGCAGCCAAGATTCGCCGTCTAATGTCCGAATGAGCACAGATACGCAGTATTTT.

This clonotype was seen more than once but under ten times. V is TRBV4-1 and J is TRBJ2-4; 11 bases align to TRBD1. Per the germline V gene, CDR1 is MGHRA and CDR2 is YSYEKL. With V trimmed by 1 base and J by 7 bases, 6 bases remained unmatched. This CDR3 is 16 amino acids long. Here the CDR3 reads CASSQVGRDRGNIQYF. The CDR3, as DNA: TGCGCCAGCAGCCAAGTGGGCCGGGACAGGGGGAACATTCAGTACTTC.